This T cell receptor beta chain comes out of a study of CD8 T cells in Susac syndrome. TEMRA cells were FACS-enriched, while CD8+ and CD4+ T cells were negatively isolated. Per germline, CDR1 KGHSH and CDR2 LQKENI. This CDR3 region has 15 residues. Trimming left V 3 bases short and J 7 bases short, with 16 bases between. RNA in amounts of about 0.45 to 1 ug was reverse transcribed with random hexamers. An immunoSEQ multiplex PCR generated amplified TCR beta CDR3 products spanning 54 Vbeta and 13 Jbeta. TCRdb ran MiXCR on the immunoSEQ multiplex PCR reads and lists one entry per CDR3 protein. The sample records 100,000 to 150,000 distinct CDR3 sequences, 90% to 95% being singletons.

Sequenced material: CD4+ T cells from PBMCs. This chain links TRBV18 with TRBJ1-5; D is uncertain. The TCR sequence derives from a human donor in good health. CDR3 loop: CASSPSWEPGQPQHF. The CDR3 nucleotides are TGTGCCAGCTCACCCTCCTGGGAACCCGGGCAGCCCCAGCATTTT.